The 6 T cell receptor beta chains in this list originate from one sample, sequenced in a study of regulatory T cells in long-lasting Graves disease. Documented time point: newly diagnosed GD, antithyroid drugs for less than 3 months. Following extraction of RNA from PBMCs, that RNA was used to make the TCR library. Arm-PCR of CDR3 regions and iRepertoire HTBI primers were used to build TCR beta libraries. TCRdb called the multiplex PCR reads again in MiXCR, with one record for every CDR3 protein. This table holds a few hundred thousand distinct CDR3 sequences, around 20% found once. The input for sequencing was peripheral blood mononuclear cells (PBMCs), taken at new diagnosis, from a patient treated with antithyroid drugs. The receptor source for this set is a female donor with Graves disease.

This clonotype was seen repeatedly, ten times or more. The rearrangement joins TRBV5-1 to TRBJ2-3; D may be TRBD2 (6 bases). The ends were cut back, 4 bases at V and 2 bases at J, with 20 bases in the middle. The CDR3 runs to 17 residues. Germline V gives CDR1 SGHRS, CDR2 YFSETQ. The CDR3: CASSPVGGGEHTDTQYF. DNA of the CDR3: TGCGCCAGCAGCCCTGTGGGTGGAGGGGAGCACACAGATACGCAGTATTTT.

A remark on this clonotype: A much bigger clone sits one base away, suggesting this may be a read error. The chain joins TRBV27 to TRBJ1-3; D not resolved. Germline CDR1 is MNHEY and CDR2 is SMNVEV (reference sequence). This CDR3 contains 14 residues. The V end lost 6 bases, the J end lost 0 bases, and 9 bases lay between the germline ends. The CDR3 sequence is CASSQEVSGNTIYF. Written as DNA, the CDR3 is TGTGCCAGCAGCCAAGAAGTCTCTGGAAACACCATATATTTT.

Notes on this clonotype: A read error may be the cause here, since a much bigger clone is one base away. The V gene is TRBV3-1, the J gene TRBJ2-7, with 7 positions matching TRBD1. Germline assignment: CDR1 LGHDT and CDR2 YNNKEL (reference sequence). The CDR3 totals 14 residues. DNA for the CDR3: TGTGCCAGCAGCCAAGTACAGGGGTACTACGAGCGGTACTTC. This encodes CASSQVQGYYERYF.

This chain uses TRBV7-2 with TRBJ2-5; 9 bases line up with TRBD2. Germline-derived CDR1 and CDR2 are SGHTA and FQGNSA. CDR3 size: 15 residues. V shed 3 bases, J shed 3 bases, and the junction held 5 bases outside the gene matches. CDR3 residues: CASSLPVAGEETQYF. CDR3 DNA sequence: TGTGCCAGCAGCTTGCCCGTAGCGGGGGAAGAGACCCAGTACTTC.

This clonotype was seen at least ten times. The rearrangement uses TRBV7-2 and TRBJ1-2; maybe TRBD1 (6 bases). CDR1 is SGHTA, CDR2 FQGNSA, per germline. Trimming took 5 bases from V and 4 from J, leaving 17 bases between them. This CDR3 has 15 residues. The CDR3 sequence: CASSARGGLGYGYTF. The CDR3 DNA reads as TGTGCCAGCAGCGCAAGGGGGGGTTTGGGCTATGGCTACACCTTC.

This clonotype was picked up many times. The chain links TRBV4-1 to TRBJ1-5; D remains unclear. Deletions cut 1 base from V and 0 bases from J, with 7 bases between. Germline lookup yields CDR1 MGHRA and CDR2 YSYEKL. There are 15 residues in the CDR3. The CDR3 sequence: CASSQAVYSNQPQHF. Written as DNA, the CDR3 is TGCGCCAGCAGCCAAGCGGTTTATAGCAATCAGCCCCAGCATTTT.